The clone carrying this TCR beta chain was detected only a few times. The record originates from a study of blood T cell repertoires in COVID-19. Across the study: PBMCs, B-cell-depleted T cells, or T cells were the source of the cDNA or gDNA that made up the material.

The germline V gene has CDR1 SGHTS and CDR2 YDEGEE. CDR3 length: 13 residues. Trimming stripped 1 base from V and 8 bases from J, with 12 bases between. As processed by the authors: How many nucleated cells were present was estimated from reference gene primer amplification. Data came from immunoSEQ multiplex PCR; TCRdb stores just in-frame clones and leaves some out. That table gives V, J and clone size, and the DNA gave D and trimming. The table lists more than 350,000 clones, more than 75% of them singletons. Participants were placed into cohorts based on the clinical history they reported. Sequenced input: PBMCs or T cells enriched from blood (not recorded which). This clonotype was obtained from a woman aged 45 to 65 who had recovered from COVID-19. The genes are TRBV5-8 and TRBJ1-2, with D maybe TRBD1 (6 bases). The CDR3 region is CASSLYQGSGYTF. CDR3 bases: TGTGCCAGCAGCTTGTATCAGGGGTCGGGCTACACCTTC.